This section outlines one T cell receptor beta chain sequence together with its context. This sample is part of a study of blood T cell repertoires in COVID-19. Overall study context: Nucleic acid was either cDNA or gDNA, and it came from T cells, B-cell-depleted T cells, or PBMCs.

Seattle-derived patients entered the study during active infection and were followed longitudinally. The CDR3 length is 13 residues. Trimming at V came to 0 bases and at J to 6 bases, leaving 1 base not matched to a gene. Germline V gene lookup returns CDR1 SGHRS and CDR2 YFSETQ. Generated by immunoSEQ multiplex PCR, the TCRdb table keeps only in-frame clones and is missing some. This table holds about 56,000 clones, just under 75% found once. Sequenced: peripheral blood. The rearrangement links TRBV5-1 to TRBJ2-7, with TRBD1 identical over 9 bases. The receptor was isolated from a woman aged 70 to 79 with COVID-19, enrolled during active disease. The DNA of the CDR3 is TGCGCCAGCAGCTTGGCGACAGGGGGCGAGCAGTACTTC. Protein: CASSLATGGEQYF.